This T cell receptor (beta chain) emerged from a study of technical replicates of blood from several donors. This CDR3 comprises 15 residues. V lost 2 bases to trimming and J lost 6 bases, with 17 bases between them. The germline gives CDR1 SGHNT, CDR2 YYREEE (reference sequence). Produced via immunoSEQ multiplex PCR; TCRdb's table is partial and in-frame only. The sample has over 55,000 clones; roughly 86% are singletons. The chain joins TRBV5-4 to TRBJ1-2, with no clear D. Sequencing used PBMCs. This TCR derives from a human donor in good health. Some clones in this sample may be carry-over from other donors' samples. The CDR3 coding sequence is TGTGCCAGCAGCTTAGGAGGCGTGGCCACCGATGGCTACACCTTC. As protein: CASSLGGVATDGYTF.